This TCR beta chain was recorded in a study of shared clonotypes between healthy human individuals (dated by TCRdb to about 2020). Broadly, across the study: A couple of women and a few men aged 18 to 49 years were included in the cohort. For each donor, CD4 naive and CD4 memory were each run on three plates, CD8 naive on two plates, and CD8 memory on one plate. To estimate repertoire size and how much clonotype sharing occurs between individuals, the study deeply sequenced the blood TCR repertoires of five healthy adults. Different laboratories and diverse techniques were used to prepare libraries and sequence TCR repertoires, to increase sequencing depth and limit assay-specific biases. Leukapheresis yielded between about 0.85 and 10 billion PBMCs per donor. Overall study results and their limits: The genetic and exposure-history diversity represented was limited by the small number of donors. Naive subsets generally had larger estimated clonotype richness than memory subsets. Even with the large sequencing depth, rarefaction of the sorted-subset datasets indicated that sequencing was incomplete. Sampling was restricted to blood, and TCR repertoires in tissue are likely to differ from TCR repertoires in blood. Based on pairwise subsampling, the degree of clonotype sharing among donors was expected to be affected by sequencing depth. Roughly 5.2% of naive CD4, around 3.6% of naive CD8, approximately 2.2% of memory CD4, and about 0.4% of memory CD8 clonotypes were shared across a few donors. Higher generation probabilities were observed for clonotypes shared by all four sorted-subset donors than for non-shared clonotypes.

In regard to this clone: Its recognized antigen is unknown. Base quality data are lacking; no much larger clone is found one base away.

Donors were healthy HIV-negative adults with no recently reported acute infections or vaccinations. Every donor was a Caucasian adult residing in Nashville, Tennessee, USA. CD4+ T cells were enriched by magnetic negative selection, after which naive cells were positively selected on CD45RA and the negative fraction was taken as the memory subset. Blood was obtained by leukapheresis, after which PBMCs were separated by Ficoll-Histopaque density gradient centrifugation and cryopreserved in liquid nitrogen vapor phase. Purity and quantity of every magnetically sorted T cell population were checked by analytical flow cytometry. Genomic DNA was isolated from each sorted fraction and quantified by UV absorbance on a Nanodrop 2000c. Using the deep immunoSEQ assay, multiplex PCR amplified TCR CDR3 regions from genomic DNA. Extracted genomic DNA from each cell subset was spread evenly across all wells of several immunoSEQ 96-well plates, with each plate serving as a replicate. For sorted subsets, each replicate PCR was loaded with 150 to 250 ng genomic DNA, equivalent to approximately 27,000 T cell genomes. The purified libraries were quantified using a Qubit 3.0 fluorometer, sized with a Bioanalyzer 2100, and then quantified again using the KAPA Library Quantification kit. Every immunoSEQ 96-well plate was sequenced on a separate single-read 150-cycle Illumina NextSeq 550 flow cell. As for the authors' bioinformatics: Because the immunoSEQ output held only junctional sequences and lacked quality scores, the filtering could not match the filtering applied to full-length reads. To assign V/J genes and CDR3, sequences were annotated against IMGT germline references using PyIR, a Python wrapper for IgBLAST v1.9. Reads with weak V/J assignments (E-value above 1e-6), missing CDR3, stop codons, out-of-frame junctions, or ambiguous translated residues were removed. V3J clonotypes were defined by identical inferred V gene, J gene, and CDR3 amino acid sequence. Percentage overlap between repertoires was computed as shared unique clonotypes divided by the size of the smaller repertoire. RTK rarefaction, the Chao1 estimator, and Recon v2.1 estimates of unobserved clonotypes were used to assess repertoire richness. OLGA was used to compute generation probabilities for all TCRbeta clonotypes that the gDNA method yielded from several donors. The clones in this table, taken by TCRdb from immuneACCESS, are in-frame only. Not every clone is retained; where verified, under half of the shortfall comes from an unresolved V gene, and the cause of the rest is unknown. The V and J calls and clone size are taken from that table; D and trimming were inferred from the DNA. The sample profile shows about 610,000 clones; less than 98% of them were found once. The ten most abundant clones make up around 0.06% of the sample.

The germline V gene sets CDR1 to SGHVS and CDR2 to FQNEAQ. Trimming at the junction amounts to 0 bases on V and 1 base on J, and the germline ends lie 14 bases apart. Reading from cysteine to phenylalanine, the CDR3 counts 17 amino acids. The entry retains the CDR3 DNA only, 51 bases that are in frame from base 1. The chain was built from TRBV7-8 and TRBJ2-3; perhaps TRBD1 is the D gene, with 6 bases matching. The sample consisted of naive CD4+ T cells sorted from blood. The sample's cell subset or site label is to be understood as: CD45RA+ positively selected. This sequence was found in a woman under 40 in good health. The CDR3 loop reads CASSLAPQGQGTDTQYF. The DNA is as follows: TGTGCCAGCAGCTTAGCCCCACAGGGACAAGGCACAGATACGCAGTATTTT.